A selection of T cell receptor beta chains follows, all from one sample in a study of early T cells in non-severe SARS-CoV-2 infection. TCRdb redid the calling of the 5' RACE reads with MiXCR, one entry per CDR3 protein. The table includes tens of thousands of distinct CDR3 sequences, approximately 15% detected once. This specimen was whole blood, taken at baseline. These receptor sequences come from an adult who was a healthcare worker with PCR-confirmed SARS-CoV-2 infection or an uninfected control (not recorded which). CDR3s include the opening cysteine and the closing phenylalanine or tryptophan. D genes are given only for firm matches. Rows may omit the clone size; those that give it use once, few, many or a size class.

size | J | V | D | CDR3 | DNA
many | TRBJ2-1 | TRBV2 | - | CALDGALYNEQFF | TGTGCCCTTGACGGTGCGCTTTACAATGAGCAGTTCTTC
- | TRBJ2-5 | TRBV7-9 | - | CASSLRRQETQYF | TGTGCCAGCAGCTTAAGGAGGCAAGAGACCCAGTACTTC
few | TRBJ2-3 | TRBV5-1 | - | CASWPLSIPDTQYF | TGCGCCAGCTGGCCCCTATCGATCCCAGATACGCAGTATTTT
- | TRBJ1-1 | TRBV20-1 | - | CSGQRHATENTEAFF | TGCAGTGGACAGCGCCACGCTACGGAGAACACTGAAGCTTTCTTT
few | TRBJ2-2 | TRBV15 | - | CATSSPWWEFGTGELFF | TGTGCCACCAGCAGCCCCTGGTGGGAGTTTGGCACCGGGGAGCTGTTTTTT
- | TRBJ2-2 | TRBV28 | - | CATRFGELFF | TGTGCCACGAGGTTCGGGGAGCTGTTTTTT
- | TRBJ2-1 | TRBV19 | TRBD1 | CASREDRGTYNEQFF | TGTGCCAGTAGGGAGGACAGGGGAACCTACAATGAGCAGTTCTTC
few | TRBJ2-1 | TRBV5-1 | - | CASSLVQTSYNEQFF | TGCGCCAGCAGCTTGGTACAGACCTCCTACAATGAGCAGTTCTTC
few | TRBJ2-7 | TRBV19 | - | CASSQQTVSYEQYF | TGTGCCAGTAGTCAACAGACAGTCTCCTACGAGCAGTACTTC
many | TRBJ2-2 | TRBV5-1 | TRBD2 | CASSLGRTSGIGELFF | TGCGCCAGCAGCTTGGGCCGGACTAGCGGGATCGGGGAGCTGTTTTTT
- | TRBJ1-1 | TRBV5-1 | TRBD1 | CASSSTGDTEAFF | TGCGCCAGCAGCTCCACAGGGGACACTGAAGCTTTCTTT
- | TRBJ2-1 | TRBV3-1 | - | CASSRLGGSYNEQFF | TGTGCCAGCAGCCGTCTCGGGGGTAGCTACAATGAGCAGTTCTTC
- | TRBJ1-1 | TRBV18 | - | CASSQTPITMNTEAFF | TGTGCCAGCTCACAGACACCTATCACGATGAACACTGAAGCTTTCTTT
few | TRBJ2-1 | TRBV12-3/TRBV12-4 | - | CASSPRLVSNEQFF | TGTGCCAGCAGTCCCAGACTAGTTAGCAATGAGCAGTTCTTC
- | TRBJ2-7 | TRBV14 | - | CASSHKAGHYEQYF | TGTGCCAGCAGCCATAAAGCGGGCCACTACGAGCAGTACTTC
- | TRBJ2-7 | TRBV10-3 | - | CAISFSYEQYF | TGTGCCATCAGTTTCTCCTACGAGCAGTACTTC
- | TRBJ2-1 | TRBV7-3 | TRBD1 | CASSLMDRSDEQFF | TGTGCCAGCAGCTTAATGGACAGGTCCGATGAGCAGTTCTTC
few | TRBJ2-1 | TRBV20-1 | TRBD2 | CSARSGGNYNEQFF | TGCAGTGCTAGAAGCGGGGGGAACTACAATGAGCAGTTCTTC
many | TRBJ1-3 | TRBV9 | - | CASSPRQDSGNTIYF | TGTGCCAGCAGCCCGAGACAAGACTCTGGAAACACCATATATTTT
many | TRBJ2-7 | TRBV20-1 | TRBD1 | CSAREGTGVLEQYF | TGCAGTGCTAGAGAAGGGACAGGTGTCCTCGAGCAGTACTTC
many | TRBJ1-1 | TRBV4-1 | - | CASRGPTMNTEAFF | TGCGCCAGCAGGGGGCCTACAATGAACACTGAAGCTTTCTTT
- | TRBJ1-1 | TRBV7-6 | - | CASSTRGLWNTEAFF | TGTGCCAGCAGTACTAGGGGCTTATGGAACACTGAAGCTTTCTTT
many | TRBJ2-3 | TRBV7-3 | - | CASSLMSSFTDTQYF | TGTGCCAGCAGCTTAATGAGTAGCTTCACAGATACGCAGTATTTT
- | TRBJ2-1 | TRBV9 | TRBD2 | CASSVRLAGVNEQFF | TGTGCCAGCAGCGTAAGGCTAGCGGGAGTTAATGAGCAGTTCTTC
few | TRBJ2-7 | TRBV28 | TRBD2 | CASSFGTSGPYEQYF | TGTGCCAGCAGTTTCGGGACTAGCGGTCCCTACGAGCAGTACTTC
once | TRBJ2-5 | TRBV15 | TRBD2 | CATDSGRHQETQYF | TGTGCCACCGATAGCGGGAGGCACCAAGAGACCCAGTACTTC
few | TRBJ2-4 | TRBV7-9 | - | CASTTGEGKNIQYF | TGTGCCAGCACGACGGGAGAGGGCAAAAACATTCAGTACTTC
many | TRBJ1-4 | TRBV9 | TRBD1 | CASSGGQAGELFF | TGTGCCAGCAGCGGGGGACAGGCAGGGGAACTGTTTTTT
- | TRBJ2-5 | TRBV29-1 | - | CSVDGRGGQETQYF | TGCAGCGTTGATGGCAGGGGCGGTCAAGAGACCCAGTACTTC
- | TRBJ2-3 | TRBV7-9 | - | CASSVWTASTDTQYF | TGTGCCAGCAGCGTGTGGACAGCTAGCACAGATACGCAGTATTTT
many | TRBJ1-1 | TRBV28 | - | CAILDPGPETLNTEAFF | TGTGCCATCCTGGACCCGGGACCCGAGACTCTAAACACTGAAGCTTTCTTT
- | TRBJ2-1 | TRBV5-1 | - | CASSLEGLGYNEQFF | TGCGCCAGCAGCTTGGAAGGCCTTGGTTACAATGAGCAGTTCTTC
- | TRBJ2-7 | TRBV29-1 | TRBD2 | CSVEGGSLSPYEQYF | TGCAGCGTTGAAGGCGGGAGCTTGTCCCCGTACGAGCAGTACTTC
- | TRBJ2-7 | TRBV3-1 | TRBD2 | CASSQGTSDEQYF | TGTGCCAGCAGCCAAGGTACTAGCGACGAGCAGTACTTC
many | TRBJ2-7 | TRBV6-6 | TRBD2 | CASSSRTSGRASYEQYF | TGTGCCAGCAGTTCCCGGACTAGCGGGAGGGCCTCCTACGAGCAGTACTTC
few | TRBJ1-1 | TRBV9 | TRBD1 | CASSLRGDRAGNTEAFF | TGTGCCAGCAGCCTACGGGGGGACAGGGCTGGGAACACTGAAGCTTTCTTT
once | TRBJ2-2 | TRBV20-1 | TRBD2 | CSARTFSGRATGELFF | TGCAGTGCTAGAACATTTAGCGGGAGGGCGACCGGGGAGCTGTTTTTT
many | TRBJ1-5 | TRBV7-9 | - | CASSPDRGSRPQHF | TGTGCCAGCAGCCCCGATCGGGGGAGTCGGCCCCAGCATTTT
- | TRBJ1-5 | TRBV12-3/TRBV12-4 | TRBD1 | CASSETGIEQPQHF | TGTGCCAGCAGTGAGACAGGGATTGAACAGCCCCAGCATTTT
many | TRBJ2-7 | TRBV6-1 | - | CASSDEGRLYEQYF | TGTGCCAGCAGTGATGAGGGGCGCTTGTACGAGCAGTACTTC
few | TRBJ2-3 | TRBV7-6 | TRBD2 | CASSFWEGAGGPDTQYF | TGTGCCAGCAGCTTTTGGGAGGGAGCGGGAGGTCCGGATACGCAGTATTTT